Following are 29 T cell receptor beta chains from one sample sequenced in a study of T cells in Graves' hyperthyroidism and ophthalmopathy. Using RNA transcripts as the source, TCR beta CDR3 regions were amplified. First-round RT-PCR of the TCR CDR3 relied on the HTBI primer set. TCRdb itself ran the multiplex PCR reads through MiXCR, one entry per CDR3 protein. The sample consists of around 700,000 distinct CDR3 sequences, under 20% of them appearing once. Sequences were obtained from blood. The receptors here all came from a woman aged 50 to 65 with Graves' hyperthyroidism that later progressed to Graves' ophthalmopathy.

This chain links TRBV5-1 with TRBJ2-1; 11 positions match TRBD1. The CDR3 runs to 15 residues. The trim removed 4 bases at V and 6 bases at J, leaving 6 bases unmatched. Germline loops: CDR1 SGHRS, CDR2 YFSETQ. The chain's CDR3 is CASSPSGTGGNEQFF. The CDR3 DNA sequence: TGCGCCAGCAGCCCGTCCGGGACAGGGGGCAATGAGCAGTTCTTC.

Remarks on this clonotype: This CDR3 fails to terminate in the conserved phenylalanine or tryptophan, so it likely reflects a read error. The chain employs TRBV15 and TRBJ2-3; no clear D gene. Per germline, CDR1 LNHNV and CDR2 YYDKDF (reference sequence). The CDR3 sequence is 15 residues long. V was clipped by 0 bases and J by 0 bases, with 7 bases between them. CDR3 nucleotide sequence: TGTGCCACCAGCAGAGATGCGGCTAGCACAGATACGCAGTATCTT. As protein: CATSRDAASTDTQYL.

This clonotype was seen at least ten times. The V gene is TRBV7-3, the J gene TRBJ2-1; TRBD1 matches at 7 bases. Germline lookup yields CDR1 SGHTA and CDR2 FQGTGA. Trimming cost V 4 bases and J 0 bases; bases outside gene matches: 9. The CDR3 is 17 residues long. CDR3 nucleotide sequence: TGTGCCAGCAGCTCAGGGACAGTCTCAAGCTCCTACAATGAGCAGTTCTTC. This sequence encodes CASSSGTVSSSYNEQFF.

This clonotype was observed at least ten times. V is TRBV20-1 and J is TRBJ2-7; a possible D gene is TRBD1 (5 bases). The CDR3 loop spans 14 amino acids. CDR1 is DFQATT, CDR2 SNEGSKA, per germline (reference sequence). V shed 5 bases and J shed 3 bases, with 17 bases lying between them. CDR3: CSARPLRTGYEQYF. The CDR3 nucleotides read TGCAGTGCTCGACCTCTCCGAACAGGCTACGAGCAGTACTTC.

This clonotype was seen ten or more times. The J gene is TRBJ1-1, the V gene TRBV18; no reliable D call. Trimming took 4 bases from V and 7 from J, leaving 10 bases between them. The CDR3 has 12 amino acids. Germline V gives CDR1 KGHSH, CDR2 LQKENI. The CDR3 DNA is TGTGCCAGCTCACTTAGAAGTGGTGAAGCTTTCTTT. It specifies CASSLRSGEAFF.

This clonotype appeared a few times. The chain joins TRBV27 to TRBJ2-7, with D hard to call. CDR3 length equals 15 residues. The ends were cut back, 0 bases at V and 4 bases at J, with 13 bases in the middle. The V gene's germline CDR1 is MNHEY and CDR2 SMNVEV (reference sequence). The CDR3 sequence is CASSLSHGNKYEQYF. DNA for the CDR3: TGTGCCAGCAGTTTATCCCATGGGAATAAGTACGAGCAGTACTTC.

This clonotype showed up many times. The J gene is TRBJ1-6, the V gene TRBV3-1; a possible D gene is TRBD1 (6 bases). V lost 4 bases and J lost 7, with 8 bases in between. The CDR3 is 13 residues long. Looked up from germline, CDR1 is LGHDT and CDR2 is YNNKEL (reference sequence). The CDR3 loop is CASSRGQNSPLHF. The CDR3 DNA reads as TGTGCCAGCAGCCGAGGACAGAATTCACCCCTCCACTTT.

This clonotype was counted ten times or more. The J gene is TRBJ2-7, the V gene TRBV11-1; D is undetermined. Germline assignment: CDR1 SGHAT and CDR2 FQDESV (reference sequence). The CDR3 runs 14 residues. V lost 1 base and J 2 bases, leaving 9 bases between the germline ends. The CDR3 region is CASSLEVFPYEQYF. CDR3 bases: TGTGCCAGCAGCTTAGAGGTCTTCCCCTACGAGCAGTACTTC.

This clonotype has just a few counts. CDR3 DNA: TGTGCCAGCAAAAAACTAGTACAAGAGACCCAGTACTTC. Its translation is CASKKLVQETQYF. The V call is TRBV2, the J call TRBJ2-5, with D perhaps TRBD2 (5 bases). V was clipped by 7 bases and J by 2 bases, with 11 bases between them. In germline, CDR1 is SNHLY, CDR2 FYNNEI. The CDR3 is 13 residues long.

This clonotype has ten or more counts. The V and J genes are TRBV18 and TRBJ2-1; 11 bases agree with TRBD2. V was pared by 6 bases and J by 6 bases, with 10 bases of the junction left unmatched. The CDR3 loop spans 16 amino acids. Germline-derived CDR1 and CDR2 are KGHSH and LQKENI. The DNA for the CDR3 is TGTGCCAGCTCCGGTCCGGGGACTAGCGGTCCCAATGAGCAGTTCTTC. Its protein product is CASSGPGTSGPNEQFF.

This clonotype was counted at least ten times. The chain's CDR3 is CASSLGGLSYNEQFF. CDR3 bases: TGCGCCAGCAGCTTGGGGGGACTTTCCTACAATGAGCAGTTCTTC. The V gene is TRBV5-1, the J gene TRBJ2-1, with D possibly matching TRBD2 (6 bases). Trimming removed 0 bases at V and 1 base at J, with 8 bases between. The CDR3 sequence is 15 residues long. Per the germline V gene, CDR1 is SGHRS and CDR2 is YFSETQ.

The table lists this clonotype with a few counts. This rearrangement joins TRBV27 to TRBJ2-7; TRBD2 agrees at 8 bases. This CDR3 has 14 residues. The trim removed 4 bases at V and 3 bases at J, leaving 5 bases unmatched. Germline values: CDR1 MNHEY, CDR2 SMNVEV (reference sequence). As DNA, the CDR3 is TGTGCCAGCAGTTCCCCCGGGGGGGTCTACGAGCAGTACTTC. This encodes CASSSPGGVYEQYF.

This clonotype showed up many times. V is TRBV5-1 and J is TRBJ1-4; unclear D gene. The CDR3 length is 14 residues. Germline loops: CDR1 SGHRS, CDR2 YFSETQ. V was cut by 4 bases and J by 8 bases, with 15 bases left in between. The CDR3 sequence is CASSPLGGSEKLFF. Written as DNA, the CDR3 is TGCGCCAGCAGCCCTCTAGGAGGGTCCGAAAAACTGTTTTTT. The full variable domain, with the rest looked up from reference TRBV5-1 and TRBJ1-4, is KAGVTQTPRYLIKTRGQQVTLSCSPISGHRSVSWYQQTPGQGLQFLFEYFSETQRNKGNFPGRFSGRQFSNSRSEMNVSTLELGDSALYLCASSPLGGSEKLFFGSGTQLSVL.

This clonotype was seen at least ten times. Written as DNA, the CDR3 is TGTGCCAGCAGAAAGACAGGGGGACGTTGGAACACTGAAGCTTTCTTT. This sequence encodes CASRKTGGRWNTEAFF. This chain links TRBV12-3 or TRBV12-4 with TRBJ1-1, with 9 bases lining up with TRBD1. V shed 6 bases, J shed 1 base, and the junction held 9 bases outside the gene matches. The CDR3 has 16 residues.

This clonotype was seen only a few times. This rearrangement joins TRBV20-1 to TRBJ1-1, with D possibly being TRBD1 (5 bases). Trimming removed 6 bases from V and 0 bases from J, with 17 bases in between. Germline V CDR1 and CDR2: DFQATT, SNEGSKA (reference sequence). This CDR3 is built from 15 residues. CDR3 nucleotide sequence: TGCAGTGCCCCGCCCCCCGGGACGGTGAACACTGAAGCTTTCTTT. It yields the protein CSAPPPGTVNTEAFF.

V gene TRBV3-1 combines with J gene TRBJ2-2, with unresolved D. V dropped 1 base and J dropped 6 bases, with 12 bases sitting between them. Germline-derived CDR1 and CDR2 are LGHDT and YNNKEL (reference sequence). This CDR3 has 15 residues. As DNA, the CDR3 is TGTGCCAGCAGCCAAGGTGAAGGTAACTCCGGGGAGCTGTTTTTT. Its protein product is CASSQGEGNSGELFF.

The sample holds many counts of this clonotype. The rearrangement joins TRBV12-3 or TRBV12-4 to TRBJ2-5; D is undetermined. The CDR3 length is 13 residues. Trimming removed 3 bases at V and 5 bases at J, with 10 bases between. CDR3 sequence reads: CASSFAIRETQYF. CDR3 DNA sequence: TGTGCCAGCAGTTTTGCTATCCGCGAGACCCAGTACTTC.

This clonotype has more than one count but fewer than ten. The chain employs TRBV10-3 and TRBJ2-1; TRBD2 is a possible D gene (7 bases). Deletions cut 0 bases from V and 7 bases from J, with 19 bases between. The CDR3 runs to 17 residues. Germline V CDR1 and CDR2: ENHRY, SYGVKD. The CDR3 coding sequence is TGTGCCATCAGTGAGTCTCGTGGGGGGGGGGCTCAGAATGAGCAGTTCTTC. This translates into CAISESRGGGAQNEQFF.

This clonotype was seen a few times. This chain joins TRBV7-9 and TRBJ2-1, with 10 positions matching TRBD2. The CDR3 is 18 residues long. Germline trimming cut 1 base from V and 8 bases from J; bases unmatched to any gene: 14. The V gene's germline CDR1 is SEHNR and CDR2 FQNEAQ (reference sequence). CDR3 sequence (DNA): TGTGCCAGCAGCTTAGAATTATCACTAGCGGGGTTGAGAGATGAGCAGTTCTTC. This codes for CASSLELSLAGLRDEQFF.

V and J are TRBV7-2 and TRBJ1-1; D ambiguous. This CDR3 contains 13 residues. The germline V and J ends were trimmed by 3 bases and 5 bases, with 10 bases remaining between them. The germline V gene encodes CDR1 SGHTA and CDR2 FQGNSA. This chain's CDR3 is CASSFQRRTEAFF. CDR3 DNA: TGTGCCAGCAGCTTCCAGAGGCGAACTGAAGCTTTCTTT. The variable domain in full, completed from reference TRBV7-2 and TRBJ1-1, reads GAGVSQSPSNKVTEKGKDVELRCDPISGHTALYWYRQSLGQGLEFLIYFQGNSAPDKSGLPSDRFSAERTGGSVSTLTIQRTQQEDSAVYLCASSFQRRTEAFFGQGTRLTVV.

This clonotype came up many times. The chain couples TRBV6-1 to TRBJ2-7, with a weak D call TRBD1 (6 bases). Trimming removed 10 bases at V and 4 bases at J, with 20 bases between. The CDR3 covers 14 residues. Germline V gene lookup returns CDR1 MNHNS and CDR2 SASEGT. CDR3 amino acids: CATGPRDNSYEQYF. The CDR3 DNA reads TGTGCCACCGGCCCCCGGGACAACTCTTACGAGCAGTACTTC.

This clonotype was observed a few times. The rearrangement uses TRBV20-1 and TRBJ1-4; weak D call: TRBD1 (6 bases). Trimming left V 5 bases short and J 0 bases short, with 16 bases between. The CDR3 has 16 amino acids. Germline values: CDR1 DFQATT, CDR2 SNEGSKA (reference sequence). Written as DNA, the CDR3 is TGCAGTGCTGGTACCAGGGGTGGGACAACTAATGAAAAACTGTTTTTT. Translation: CSAGTRGGTTNEKLFF.

V gene TRBV19 combines with J gene TRBJ1-1; perhaps TRBD1 as D (6 bases). Trimming removed 5 bases at V and 5 bases at J, with 12 bases between. Germline CDR1 is LNHDA and CDR2 is SQIVND (reference sequence). The length of the CDR3 is 13 residues. The CDR3 protein is CASSYTGWTEAFF. The CDR3 DNA reads as TGTGCCAGTAGTTATACAGGGTGGACTGAAGCTTTCTTT. Supplemented by reference TRBV19 and TRBJ1-1, the full variable domain reads DGGITQSPKYLFRKEGQNVTLSCEQNLNHDAMYWYRQDPGQGLRLIYYSQIVNDFQKGDIAEGYSVSREKKESFPLTVTSAQKNPTAFYLCASSYTGWTEAFFGQGTRLTVV.

This clonotype was found many times. The J gene is TRBJ1-1, the V gene TRBV27; no clear D. V was trimmed by 5 bases and J by 3 bases, leaving 13 bases between them. This CDR3 has 14 amino acids. Germline V gene sequence: CDR1 MNHEY, CDR2 SMNVEV (reference sequence). This CDR3 reads CASSAEGTHTEAFF. For the CDR3, the DNA is TGTGCCAGCAGTGCGGAAGGCACGCACACTGAAGCTTTCTTT.

This clonotype was counted at least ten times. The chain employs TRBV12-3 or TRBV12-4 and TRBJ1-6; 10 bases are shared with TRBD1. V lost 6 bases to trimming and J lost 7 bases; unmatched junction nucleotides: 6. The CDR3 has 15 residues. The CDR3 DNA reads as TGTGCCAGCAGCTGGGGACAGGGGTCAAATTCACCCCTCCACTTT. Amino acid sequence: CASSWGQGSNSPLHF.

Only a few counts were recorded for this clonotype. The J gene is TRBJ1-5, the V gene TRBV10-2; weak D call: TRBD1 (5 bases). This CDR3 has 13 amino acids. Trimming removed 6 bases from V and 4 bases from J, with 10 bases in between. Germline CDR1 WSHSY, CDR2 SAAADI. In DNA form, the CDR3 reads TGCGCCAGCAGCGGGGCACTGAATCAGCCCCAGCATTTT. This sequence encodes CASSGALNQPQHF.

The rearrangement links TRBV7-9 to TRBJ1-1; possible D gene TRBD1, 6 bases. The length of the CDR3 is 14 residues. Germline values: CDR1 SEHNR, CDR2 FQNEAQ (reference sequence). Trimming took off 6 bases at V and 1 base at J, with 12 bases between the two ends. The CDR3 DNA reads TGTGCCAGCAGTCCCGCAGGGGAGAACACTGAAGCTTTCTTT. This gives the protein CASSPAGENTEAFF.

The chain carries TRBV19 and TRBJ1-3, with D unresolved. V was cut by 3 bases and J by 4 bases, with 13 bases left in between. Germline CDR1 and CDR2: LNHDA and SQIVND (reference sequence). The CDR3 runs 15 residues. CDR3 DNA: TGTGCCAGTAGTATCAACGGGGTGGAAGGAAACACCATATATTTT. It encodes CASSINGVEGNTIYF.

This clonotype came up many times. The chain is built from TRBV19 and TRBJ1-2; the D gene is possibly TRBD1 (5 bases). CDR1 is LNHDA and CDR2 is SQIVND in the germline V gene (reference sequence). V was pared by 4 bases and J by 4 bases, with 19 bases between. The CDR3 sequence is 16 residues long. CDR3 bases: TGTGCCAGTAGTACCCGAACGGGACGAATTGGCTATGGCTACACCTTC. It codes for CASSTRTGRIGYGYTF.